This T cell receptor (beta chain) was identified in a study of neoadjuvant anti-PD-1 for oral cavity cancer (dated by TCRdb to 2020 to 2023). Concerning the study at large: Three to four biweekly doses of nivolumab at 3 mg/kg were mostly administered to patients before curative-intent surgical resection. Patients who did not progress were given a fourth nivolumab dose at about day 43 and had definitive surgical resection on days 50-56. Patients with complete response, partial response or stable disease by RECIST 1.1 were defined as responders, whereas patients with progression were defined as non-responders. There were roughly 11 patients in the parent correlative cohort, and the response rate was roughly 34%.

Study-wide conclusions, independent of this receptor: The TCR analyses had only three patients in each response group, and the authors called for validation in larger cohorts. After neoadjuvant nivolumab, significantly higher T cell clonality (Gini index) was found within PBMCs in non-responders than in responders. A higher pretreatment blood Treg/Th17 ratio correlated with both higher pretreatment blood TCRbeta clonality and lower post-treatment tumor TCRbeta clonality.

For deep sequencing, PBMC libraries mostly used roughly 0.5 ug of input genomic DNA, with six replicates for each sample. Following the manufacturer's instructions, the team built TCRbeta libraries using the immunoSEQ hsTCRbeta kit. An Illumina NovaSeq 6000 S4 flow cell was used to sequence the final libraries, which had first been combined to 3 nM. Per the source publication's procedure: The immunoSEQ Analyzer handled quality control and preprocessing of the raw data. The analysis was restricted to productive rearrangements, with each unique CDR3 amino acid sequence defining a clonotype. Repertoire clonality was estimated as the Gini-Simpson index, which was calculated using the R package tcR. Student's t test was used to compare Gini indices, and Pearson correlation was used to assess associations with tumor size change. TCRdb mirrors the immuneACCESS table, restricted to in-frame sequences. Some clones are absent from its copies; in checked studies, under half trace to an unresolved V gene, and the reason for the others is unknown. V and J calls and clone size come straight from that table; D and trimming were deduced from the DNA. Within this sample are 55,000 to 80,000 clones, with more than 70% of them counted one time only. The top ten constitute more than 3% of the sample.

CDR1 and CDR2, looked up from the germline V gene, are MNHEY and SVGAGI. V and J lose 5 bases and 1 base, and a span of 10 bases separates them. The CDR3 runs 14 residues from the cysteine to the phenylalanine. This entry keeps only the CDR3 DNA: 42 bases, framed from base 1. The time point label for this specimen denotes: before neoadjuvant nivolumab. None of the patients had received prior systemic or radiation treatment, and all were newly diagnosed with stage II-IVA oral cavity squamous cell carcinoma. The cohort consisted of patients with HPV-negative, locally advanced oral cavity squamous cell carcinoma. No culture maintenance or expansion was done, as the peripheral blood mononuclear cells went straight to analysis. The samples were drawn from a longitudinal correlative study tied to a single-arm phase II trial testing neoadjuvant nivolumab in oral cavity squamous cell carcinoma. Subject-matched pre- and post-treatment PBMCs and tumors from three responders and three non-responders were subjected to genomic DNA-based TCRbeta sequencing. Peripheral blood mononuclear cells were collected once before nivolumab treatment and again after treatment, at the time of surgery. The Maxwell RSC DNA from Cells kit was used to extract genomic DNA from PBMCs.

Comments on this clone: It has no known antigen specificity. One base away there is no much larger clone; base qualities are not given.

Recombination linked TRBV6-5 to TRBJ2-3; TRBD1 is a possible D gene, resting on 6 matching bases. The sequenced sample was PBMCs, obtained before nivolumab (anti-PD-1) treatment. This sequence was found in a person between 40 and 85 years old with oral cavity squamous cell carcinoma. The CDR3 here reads CASSGRQGTDTQYF. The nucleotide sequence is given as TGTGCCAGCAGTGGTCGACAGGGCACAGATACGCAGTATTTT.